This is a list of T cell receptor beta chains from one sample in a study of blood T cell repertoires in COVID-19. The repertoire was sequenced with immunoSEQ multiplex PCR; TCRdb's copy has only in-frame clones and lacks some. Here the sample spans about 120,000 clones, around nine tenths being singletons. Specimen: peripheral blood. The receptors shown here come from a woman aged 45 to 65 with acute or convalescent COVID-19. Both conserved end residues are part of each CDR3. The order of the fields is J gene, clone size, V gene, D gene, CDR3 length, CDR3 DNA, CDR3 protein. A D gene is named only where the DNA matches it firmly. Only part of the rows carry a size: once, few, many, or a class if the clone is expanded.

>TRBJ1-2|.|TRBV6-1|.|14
TGTGCCAGCAGTGAAGTTAACAGATACTATGGCTACACCTTC
CASSEVNRYYGYTF
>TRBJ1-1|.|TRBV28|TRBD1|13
TGTGCCAGCAGAATGACAGGGAATCCTGAAGCTTTCTTT
CASRMTGNPEAFF
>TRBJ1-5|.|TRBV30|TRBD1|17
TGTGCCTGGAGTATGCAAAGGGGGACAGAAAGCAATCAGCCCCAGCATTTT
CAWSMQRGTESNQPQHF
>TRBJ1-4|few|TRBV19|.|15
TGTGCCAGTAGTATATCGGGCAGGGTGAGGGAAAAACTGTTTTTT
CASSISGRVREKLFF
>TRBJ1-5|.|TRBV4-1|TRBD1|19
TGCGCCAGCAGCCAAGAAGGACAGGGGGGGATTACTAGCAATCAGCCCCAGCATTTT
CASSQEGQGGITSNQPQHF
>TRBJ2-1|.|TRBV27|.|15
TGTGCCAGCAGTGGACGACAGTTCTCCTACAATGAGCAGTTCTTC
CASSGRQFSYNEQFF
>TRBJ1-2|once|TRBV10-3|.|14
TGTGCCTCGGCGGGGAGCCTATCTAACTATGGCTACACCTTC
CASAGSLSNYGYTF
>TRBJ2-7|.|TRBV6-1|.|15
TGTGCCAGCAGTGAAGCGCTAGGACAGACTTACGAGCAGTACTTC
CASSEALGQTYEQYF
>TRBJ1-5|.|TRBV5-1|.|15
TGCGCCAGCTCCTGGGGGGAGGGGGGCAATCAGCCCCAGCATTTT
CASSWGEGGNQPQHF
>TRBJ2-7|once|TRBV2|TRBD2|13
TGTGCCAGCAGTGCCCCAGCGGGGTACGAGCAGTACTTC
CASSAPAGYEQYF
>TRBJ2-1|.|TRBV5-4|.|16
TGTGCCAGCAGCTTGAACTCAGGCCCCCCCTACAATGAGCAGTTCTTC
CASSLNSGPPYNEQFF
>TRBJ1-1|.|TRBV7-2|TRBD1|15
TGTGCCAGCAGCGGAAAGGACAGGTTGAACACTGAAGCTTTCTTT
CASSGKDRLNTEAFF
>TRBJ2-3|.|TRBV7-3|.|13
TGTGCCAGCAGCCGGCAGACACAGGATACGCAGTATTTT
CASSRQTQDTQYF
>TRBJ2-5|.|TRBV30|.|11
TGTGCCTGGAGTGTTGAGGTGGCCCAGTACTTC
CAWSVEVAQYF
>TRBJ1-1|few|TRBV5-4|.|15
TGTGCCAGCAGCTTCCCGGGGAGACTGAACACTGAAGCTTTCTTT
CASSFPGRLNTEAFF
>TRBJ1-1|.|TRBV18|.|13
TGTGCCAGCTCACCCCAGGTTAACACTGAAGCTTTCTTT
CASSPQVNTEAFF
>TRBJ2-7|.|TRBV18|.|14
TGTGCCAGCTCACGGGCAGGGCAGAACTACGAGCAGTACTTC
CASSRAGQNYEQYF
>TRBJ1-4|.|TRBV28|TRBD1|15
TGTGCCAGCAGTGTGGAGGGGGCGGCTAATGAAAAACTGTTTTTT
CASSVEGAANEKLFF
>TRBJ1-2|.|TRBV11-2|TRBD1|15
TGTGCCAGCAGCCCCGACAGGGCGTCGTCCTATGGCTACACCTTC
CASSPDRASSYGYTF
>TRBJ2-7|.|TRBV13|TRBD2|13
TGTGCCAGCTTCCCGGCCGGGGGGTACGAGCAGTACTTC
CASFPAGGYEQYF
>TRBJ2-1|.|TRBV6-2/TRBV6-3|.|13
TGTGCCAGCAGTTGGTTCGGGTACAATGAGCAGTTCTTC
CASSWFGYNEQFF
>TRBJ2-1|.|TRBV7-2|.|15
TGTGCCAGCAGCTTAGCTAGCGGAACAAACAATGAGCAGTTCTTC
CASSLASGTNNEQFF
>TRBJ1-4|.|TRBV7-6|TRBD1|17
TGTGCCAGCAGCTTAGGGGACAGGGGGAGATTCAATGAAAAACTGTTTTTT
CASSLGDRGRFNEKLFF
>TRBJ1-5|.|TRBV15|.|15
TGTGCCACCAGCAGAGAGGTCCAGGGGATTGAGCCCCAGCATTTT
CATSREVQGIEPQHF
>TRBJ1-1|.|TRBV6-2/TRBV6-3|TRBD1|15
TGTGCCAGCAGTGGCTCCGGGACAGGGCTAGCTGAAGCTTTCTTT
CASSGSGTGLAEAFF
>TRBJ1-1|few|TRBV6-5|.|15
TGTGCCAGCAGTTACTCAAGGACAAGGAACACTGAAGCTTTCTTT
CASSYSRTRNTEAFF
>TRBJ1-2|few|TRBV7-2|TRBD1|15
TGTGCCAGCAGCCCCCACTTCGGGACAGCCTATGGCTACACCTTC
CASSPHFGTAYGYTF
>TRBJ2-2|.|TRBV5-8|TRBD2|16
TGTGCCAGCAGCGCCTCGAGACTAGCGGGGGCCGGGGAGCTGTTTTTT
CASSASRLAGAGELFF
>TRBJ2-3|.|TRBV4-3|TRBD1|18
TGCGCCAGCAGCCAAGAGCTAAATTTCGGGACAGGCACAGATACGCAGTATTTT
CASSQELNFGTGTDTQYF
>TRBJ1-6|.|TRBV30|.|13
TGTGCCTGGAGTGGCGGGCATAATTCACCCCTCCACTTT
CAWSGGHNSPLHF
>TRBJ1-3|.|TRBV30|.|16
TGTGCCTGGAGTATACGGACAGCGAGCTCTGGAAACACCATATATTTT
CAWSIRTASSGNTIYF
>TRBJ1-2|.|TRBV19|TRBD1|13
TGTGCCAGCGGGACAGGGAATAACTATGGCTACACCTTC
CASGTGNNYGYTF
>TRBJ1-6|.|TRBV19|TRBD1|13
TGTGCCAGTAGTCACCAGGGGGGATCCGACCTCCACTTT
CASSHQGGSDLHF
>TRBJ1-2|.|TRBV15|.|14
TGTGCCACCAGCAGAGATTCGGCTCAGGTGGGCTACACCTTC
CATSRDSAQVGYTF
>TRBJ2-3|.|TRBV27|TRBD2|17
TGTGCCAGCATGGGACTAGCGGGAGAGGAGGGGACAGATACGCAGTATTTT
CASMGLAGEEGTDTQYF
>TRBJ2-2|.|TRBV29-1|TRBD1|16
TGCAGCGTTGCTCCCGGGACAGGGGTTTCGACCGGGGAGCTGTTTTTT
CSVAPGTGVSTGELFF
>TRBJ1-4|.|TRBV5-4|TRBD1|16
TGTGCCAGCAGCTTGTCGGCGACAGGGGGCGGTGAAAAACTGTTTTTT
CASSLSATGGGEKLFF
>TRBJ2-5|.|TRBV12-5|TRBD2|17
TGTGCTAGTGGGGAGGGAACAAGCGGGAGGGCCTGGGAGACCCAGTACTTC
CASGEGTSGRAWETQYF
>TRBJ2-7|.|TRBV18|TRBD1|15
TGTGCCAGCTCACCTGGGACAGGGAGCTCCTACGAGCAGTACTTC
CASSPGTGSSYEQYF
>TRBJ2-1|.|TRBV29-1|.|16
TGCAGCGTTGAAGATCCCCTGGACAGCCCCCACAATGAGCAGTTCTTC
CSVEDPLDSPHNEQFF
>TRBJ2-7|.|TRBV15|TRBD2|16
TGTGCCACCAGCAGACCCGCGGCGGGGGGGCCTTACGAGCAGTACTTC
CATSRPAAGGPYEQYF
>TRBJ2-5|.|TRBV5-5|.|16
TGTGCCAGCAGCCCATATAGGGAGCGGTTGGAAGAGACCCAGTACTTC
CASSPYRERLEETQYF
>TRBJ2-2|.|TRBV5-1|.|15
TGCGCCAGCAGATTCACAGAAAAAAACACCGGGGAGCTGTTTTTT
CASRFTEKNTGELFF
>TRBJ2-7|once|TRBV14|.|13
TGTGCCAGCAGCCAAGTTTCCGCCGGCGAGCAGTACTTC
CASSQVSAGEQYF
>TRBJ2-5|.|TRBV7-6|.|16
TGTGCCAGCAGCACCCACCTCGGAGGCGGGAAGGAGACCCAGTACTTC
CASSTHLGGGKETQYF
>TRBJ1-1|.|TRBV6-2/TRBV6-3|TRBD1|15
TGTGCCAGCAGTCAGACAGGGGGCGTGAACACTGAAGCTTTCTTT
CASSQTGGVNTEAFF
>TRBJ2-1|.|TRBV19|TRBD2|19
TGTGCCAGTAGTATCGGCAGGGAGGGTTCCGGGACTAGCTTCGATGAGCAGTTCTTC
CASSIGREGSGTSFDEQFF
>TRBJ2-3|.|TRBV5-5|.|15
TGTGCCAGCAGCCGCGGGTGGGGAAGTACAGATACGCAGTATTTT
CASSRGWGSTDTQYF
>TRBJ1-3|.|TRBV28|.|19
TGTGCCAGCAGTTCTCTATCTCCGCTAACAGGAGACTCTGGAAACACCATATATTTT
CASSSLSPLTGDSGNTIYF
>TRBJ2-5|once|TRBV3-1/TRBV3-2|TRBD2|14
TGTGCCAGCAGCCAAAAGGGGAGGGAGGAGACCCAGTACTTC
CASSQKGREETQYF
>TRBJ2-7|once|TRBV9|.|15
TGTGCCAGCAGCGCCGCCGCGGCCCCCAGTTACGAGCAGTACTTC
CASSAAAAPSYEQYF
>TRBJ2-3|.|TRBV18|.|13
TGTGCCAGCTCACCAGGCTCAATGGATACGCAGTATTTT
CASSPGSMDTQYF
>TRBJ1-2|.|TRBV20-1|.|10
TGCAGTGCTAGTTCATATGGCTACACCTTC
CSASSYGYTF
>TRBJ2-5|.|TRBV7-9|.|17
TGTGCCAGCAGCTCATCTAGCCGGGAGCTGTGGCAAGAGACCCAGTACTTC
CASSSSSRELWQETQYF
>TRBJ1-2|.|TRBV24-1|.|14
TGTGCCACCAGTGATCTGTCAGGGGACTATGGCTACACCTTC
CATSDLSGDYGYTF
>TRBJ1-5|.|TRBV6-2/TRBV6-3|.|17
TGTGCCAGCAGTTACCTCCCTTCGGACAGATGGGGACAGCCCCAGCATTTT
CASSYLPSDRWGQPQHF
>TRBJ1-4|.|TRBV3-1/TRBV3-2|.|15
TGTGCCAGCAGCCTACAGGACAGAGATAATGAAAAACTGTTTTTT
CASSLQDRDNEKLFF
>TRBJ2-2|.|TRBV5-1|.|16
TGCGCCAGCAGCTTGTTGACACAGGGTAACACCGGGGAGCTGTTTTTT
CASSLLTQGNTGELFF
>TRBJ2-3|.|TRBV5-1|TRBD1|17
TGCGCCAGCAGTTCGACCCCGGGACAGGGGGCTCCCTTATCGCAGTATTTT
CASSSTPGQGAPLSQYF